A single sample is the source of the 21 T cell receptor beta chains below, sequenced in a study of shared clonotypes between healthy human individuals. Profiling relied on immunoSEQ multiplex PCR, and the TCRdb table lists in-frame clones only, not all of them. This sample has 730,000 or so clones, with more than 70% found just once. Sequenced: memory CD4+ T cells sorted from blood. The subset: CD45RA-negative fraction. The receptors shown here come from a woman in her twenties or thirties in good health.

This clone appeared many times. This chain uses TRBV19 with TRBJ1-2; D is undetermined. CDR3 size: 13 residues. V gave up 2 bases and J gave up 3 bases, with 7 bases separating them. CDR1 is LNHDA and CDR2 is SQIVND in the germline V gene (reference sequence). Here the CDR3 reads CASSITDHYGYTF. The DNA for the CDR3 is TGTGCCAGTAGTATAACAGACCACTATGGCTACACCTTC. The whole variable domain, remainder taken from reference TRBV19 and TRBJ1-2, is DGGITQSPKYLFRKEGQNVTLSCEQNLNHDAMYWYRQDPGQGLRLIYYSQIVNDFQKGDIAEGYSVSREKKESFPLTVTSAQKNPTAFYLCASSITDHYGYTFGSGTRLTVV.

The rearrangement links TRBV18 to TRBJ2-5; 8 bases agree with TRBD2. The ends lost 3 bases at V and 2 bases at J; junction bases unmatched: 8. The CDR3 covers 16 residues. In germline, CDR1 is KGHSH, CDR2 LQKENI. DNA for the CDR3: TGTGCCAGCTCACCCTCACTAGCGGTGATACAAGAGACCCAGTACTTC. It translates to CASSPSLAVIQETQYF. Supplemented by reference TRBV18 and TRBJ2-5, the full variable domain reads NAGVMQNPRHLVRRRGQEARLRCSPMKGHSHVYWYRQLPEEGLKFMVYLQKENIIDESGMPKERFSAEFPKEGPSILRIQQVVRGDSAAYFCASSPSLAVIQETQYFGPGTRLLVL.

The CDR3 DNA reads TGCGCCAGCGAGACAGGGGCTAGGTCTGGGGCCAACGTCCTGACTTTC. Translated: CASETGARSGANVLTF. The chain combines TRBV10-2 with TRBJ2-6, with 8 nucleotides matching TRBD1. The germline V gene encodes CDR1 WSHSY and CDR2 SAAADI. CDR3 length: 16 amino acids. V was pared by 8 bases and J by 1 base, with 7 bases of the junction left unmatched.

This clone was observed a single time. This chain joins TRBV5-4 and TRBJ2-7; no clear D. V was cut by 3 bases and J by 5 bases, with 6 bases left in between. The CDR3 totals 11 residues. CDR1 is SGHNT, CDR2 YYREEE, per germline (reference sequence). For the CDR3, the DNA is TGTGCCAGCAGCTCCGTCCACGAGCAGTACTTC. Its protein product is CASSSVHEQYF.

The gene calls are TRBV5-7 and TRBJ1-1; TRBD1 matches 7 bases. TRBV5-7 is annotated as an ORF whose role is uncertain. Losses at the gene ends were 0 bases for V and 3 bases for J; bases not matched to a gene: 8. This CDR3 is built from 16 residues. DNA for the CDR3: TGTGCCAGCAGCTTGGACAGGGGAAGTTGGGACACTGAAGCTTTCTTT. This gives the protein CASSLDRGSWDTEAFF.

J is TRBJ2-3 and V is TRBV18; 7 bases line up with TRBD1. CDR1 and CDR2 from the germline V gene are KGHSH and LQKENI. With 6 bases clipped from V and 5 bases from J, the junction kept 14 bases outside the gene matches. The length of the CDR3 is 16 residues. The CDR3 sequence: CASSQRQGGGLDTQYF. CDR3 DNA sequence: TGTGCCAGCTCCCAACGACAGGGTGGTGGTTTAGATACGCAGTATTTT.

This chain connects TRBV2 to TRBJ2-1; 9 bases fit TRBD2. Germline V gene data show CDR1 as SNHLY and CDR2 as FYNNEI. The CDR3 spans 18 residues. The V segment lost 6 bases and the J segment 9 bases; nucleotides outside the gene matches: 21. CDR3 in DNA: TGTGCCAGCAGCCTTACTGTTTGGATAGCGGGAGACTCTGGTGAGCAGTTCTTC. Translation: CASSLTVWIAGDSGEQFF.

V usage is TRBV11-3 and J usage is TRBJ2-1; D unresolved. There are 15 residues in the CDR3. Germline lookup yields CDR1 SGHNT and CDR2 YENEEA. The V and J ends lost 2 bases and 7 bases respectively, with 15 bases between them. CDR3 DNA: TGTGCCAGCAGCTTAAATCCAGGAACCCATAATGAGCAGTTCTTC. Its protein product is CASSLNPGTHNEQFF.

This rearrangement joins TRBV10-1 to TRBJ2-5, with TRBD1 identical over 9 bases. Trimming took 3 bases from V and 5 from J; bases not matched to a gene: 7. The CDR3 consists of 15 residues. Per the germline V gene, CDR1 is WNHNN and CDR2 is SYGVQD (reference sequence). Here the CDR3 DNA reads TGCGCCAGCAGTGACCAACAGGGGGCTTTCGAGACCCAGTACTTC. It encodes CASSDQQGAFETQYF.

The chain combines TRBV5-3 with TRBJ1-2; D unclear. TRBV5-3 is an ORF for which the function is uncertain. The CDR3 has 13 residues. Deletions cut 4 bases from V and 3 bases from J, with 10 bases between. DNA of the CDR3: TGTGCCAGAAGCAACGGAAGCGACTATGGCTACACCTTC. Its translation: CARSNGSDYGYTF.

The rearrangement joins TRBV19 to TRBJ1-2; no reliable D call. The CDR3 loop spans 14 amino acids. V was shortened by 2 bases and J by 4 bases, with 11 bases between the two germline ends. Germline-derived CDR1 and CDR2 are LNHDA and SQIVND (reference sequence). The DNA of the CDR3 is TGTGCCAGTAGTATATTCCCGCCCTTCTATGGCTACACCTTC. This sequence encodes CASSIFPPFYGYTF.

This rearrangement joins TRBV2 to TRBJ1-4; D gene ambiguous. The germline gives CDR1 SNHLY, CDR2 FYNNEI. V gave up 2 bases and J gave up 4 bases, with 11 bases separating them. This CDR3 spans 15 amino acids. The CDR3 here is CASSEIDGFNEKLFF. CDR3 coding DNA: TGTGCCAGCAGTGAAATCGACGGGTTTAATGAAAAACTGTTTTTT.

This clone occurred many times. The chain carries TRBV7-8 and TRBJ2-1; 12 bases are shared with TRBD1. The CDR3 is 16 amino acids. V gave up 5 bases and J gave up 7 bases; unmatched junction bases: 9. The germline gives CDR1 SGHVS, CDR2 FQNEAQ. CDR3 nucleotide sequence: TGTGCCAGCAGCAGATCGGGACAGGGGGCTCTGAATGAGCAGTTCTTC. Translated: CASSRSGQGALNEQFF.

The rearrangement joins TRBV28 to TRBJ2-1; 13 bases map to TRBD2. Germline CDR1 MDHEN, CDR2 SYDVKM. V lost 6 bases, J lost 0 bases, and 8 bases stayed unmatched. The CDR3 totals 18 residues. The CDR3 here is CASSQGLAGPSSYNEQFF. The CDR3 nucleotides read TGTGCCAGCAGCCAGGGACTAGCGGGACCCAGCTCCTACAATGAGCAGTTCTTC.

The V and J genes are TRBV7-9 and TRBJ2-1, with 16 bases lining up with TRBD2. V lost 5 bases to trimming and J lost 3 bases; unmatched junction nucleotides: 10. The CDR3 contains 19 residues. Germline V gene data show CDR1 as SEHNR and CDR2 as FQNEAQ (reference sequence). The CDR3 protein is CASSVGLAGGPVDYNEQFF. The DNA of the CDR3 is TGTGCCAGCAGCGTGGGACTAGCGGGAGGGCCTGTCGACTACAATGAGCAGTTCTTC. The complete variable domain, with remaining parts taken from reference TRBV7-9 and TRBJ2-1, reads DTGVSQNPRHKITKRGQNVTFRCDPISEHNRLYWYRQTLGQGPEFLTYFQNEAQLEKSRLLSDRFSAERPKGSFSTLEIQRTEQGDSAMYLCASSVGLAGGPVDYNEQFFGPGTRLTVL.

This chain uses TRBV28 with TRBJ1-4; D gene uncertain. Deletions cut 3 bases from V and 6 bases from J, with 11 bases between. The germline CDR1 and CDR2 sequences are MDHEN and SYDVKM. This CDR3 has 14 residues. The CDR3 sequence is CASSFEGFDEKLFF. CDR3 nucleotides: TGTGCCAGCAGTTTTGAGGGATTCGATGAAAAACTGTTTTTT. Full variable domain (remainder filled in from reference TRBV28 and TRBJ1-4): DVKVTQSSRYLVKRTGEKVFLECVQDMDHENMFWYRQDPGLGLRLIYFSYDVKMKEKGDIPEGYSVSREKKERFSLILESASTNQTSMYLCASSFEGFDEKLFFGSGTQLSVL.

CDR3 amino acids: CASSIGRGSYEQYF. CDR3 sequence (DNA): TGTGCCAGTAGTATAGGCAGGGGCTCCTACGAGCAGTACTTC. The gene calls are TRBV19 and TRBJ2-7; tentative D call: TRBD1 (6 bases). Between the trimmed V and J ends, which lost 1 base and 0 bases, there was a span of 7 bases. The CDR3 loop spans 14 amino acids. Germline CDR1 reads LNHDA; CDR2 reads SQIVND (reference sequence).

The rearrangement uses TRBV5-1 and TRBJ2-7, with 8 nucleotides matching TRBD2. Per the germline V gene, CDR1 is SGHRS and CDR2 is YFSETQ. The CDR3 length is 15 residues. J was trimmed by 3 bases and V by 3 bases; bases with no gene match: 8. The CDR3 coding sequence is TGCGCCAGCAGCTGGACAGCGGGAGTAAGCTACGAGCAGTACTTC. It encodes CASSWTAGVSYEQYF.

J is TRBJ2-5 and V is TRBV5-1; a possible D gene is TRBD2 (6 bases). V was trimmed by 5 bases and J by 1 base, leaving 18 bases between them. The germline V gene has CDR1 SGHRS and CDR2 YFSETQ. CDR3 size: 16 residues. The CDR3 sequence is CASRSFGGSLQETQYF. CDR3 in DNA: TGCGCCAGCAGATCCTTCGGGGGTTCGCTCCAAGAGACCCAGTACTTC.

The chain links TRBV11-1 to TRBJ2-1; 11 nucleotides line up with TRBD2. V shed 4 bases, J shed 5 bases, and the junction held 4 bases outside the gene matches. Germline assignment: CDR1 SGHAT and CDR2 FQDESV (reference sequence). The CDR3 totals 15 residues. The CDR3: CASSSGTSGHNEQFF. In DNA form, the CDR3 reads TGTGCCAGCAGCTCCGGGACTAGCGGTCACAATGAGCAGTTCTTC.

The CDR3 loop is CASRKMTGRAYEQYF. The DNA for the CDR3 is TGTGCCAGCAGAAAAATGACAGGGAGAGCCTACGAGCAGTACTTC. The J gene is TRBJ2-7, the V gene TRBV28; TRBD1 matches at 7 bases. Germline assignment: CDR1 MDHEN and CDR2 SYDVKM. The CDR3 has 15 residues. Trimming cost V 6 bases and J 2 bases; bases outside gene matches: 10.